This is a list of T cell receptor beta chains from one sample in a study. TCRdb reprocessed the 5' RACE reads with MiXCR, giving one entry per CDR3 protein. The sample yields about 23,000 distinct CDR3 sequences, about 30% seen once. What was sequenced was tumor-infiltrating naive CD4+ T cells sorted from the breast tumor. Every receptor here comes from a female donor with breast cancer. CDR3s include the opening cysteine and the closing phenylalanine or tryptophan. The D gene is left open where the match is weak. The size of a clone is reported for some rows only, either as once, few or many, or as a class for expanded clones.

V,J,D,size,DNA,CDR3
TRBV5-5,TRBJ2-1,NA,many,TGTGCCAGCAGCTCAGCACCGGCTTGGCCCTACAATGAGCAGTTCTTC,CASSSAPAWPYNEQFF
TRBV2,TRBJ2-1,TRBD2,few,TGTGCCAGCAGTCGAACTAGCGGGAGGAGGGATGAGCAGTTCTTC,CASSRTSGRRDEQFF
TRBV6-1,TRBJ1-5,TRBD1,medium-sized,TGTGCCAGCAGTGAAGCGCCACAGGGGGATCAGCCCCAGCATTTT,CASSEAPQGDQPQHF
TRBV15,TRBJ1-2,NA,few,TGTGCCACCAGCAGAGATGAGTTATGGGGGAACTATGGCTACACCTTC,CATSRDELWGNYGYTF
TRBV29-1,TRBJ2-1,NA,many,TGCAGCGTTGAAGATAGTCATGAGCAGTTCTTC,CSVEDSHEQFF
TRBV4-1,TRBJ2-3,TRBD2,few,TGCGCCAGCAGCCAAGAGTTAGCGGGAGTAGTCGGCACAGATACGCAGTATTTT,CASSQELAGVVGTDTQYF
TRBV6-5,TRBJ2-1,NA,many,TGTGCCAGCGGACTCCTCTCCTACAATGAGCAGTTCTTC,CASGLLSYNEQFF
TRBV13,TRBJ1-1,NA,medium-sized,TGTGCCAGCAGCCTGAAAAAAGTGGGGATCCGGGAGGGAACTGAAGCTTTCTTT,CASSLKKVGIREGTEAFF
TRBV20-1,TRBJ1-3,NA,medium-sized,TGCAGTGCCGTGTCTGGAAACACCATATATTTT,CSAVSGNTIYF
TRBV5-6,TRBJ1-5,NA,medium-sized,TGTGCCAGCAGCTTGCTTGCTGGGAAGCCCCAGCATTTT,CASSLLAGKPQHF
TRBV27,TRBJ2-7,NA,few,TGTGCCAGCAGTTACGGACTGGGGACCTACGAGCAGTACTTC,CASSYGLGTYEQYF
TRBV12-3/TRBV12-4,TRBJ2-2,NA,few,TGTGCCAGCAGGTTGCGGGAACAGAACACCGGGGAGCTGTTTTTT,CASRLREQNTGELFF
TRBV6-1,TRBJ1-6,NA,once,TGTGCCAGCAGTGAGGGCGGGGATTCACCCCTCCACTTT,CASSEGGDSPLHF
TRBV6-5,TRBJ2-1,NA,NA,TGTGCCAGCAGCTCGACGTACGGGACGCAACCCCATGAGCAGTTCTTC,CASSSTYGTQPHEQFF
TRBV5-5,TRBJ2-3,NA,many,TGTGCCAGCAGCTTGGTAACTAGTGATCCTCAGTATTTT,CASSLVTSDPQYF
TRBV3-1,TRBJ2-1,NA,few,TGTGCCAGCAGCCGCACCCACCTTGCGGGACACCCTGAGCAGCTCTTC,CASSRTHLAGHPEQLF
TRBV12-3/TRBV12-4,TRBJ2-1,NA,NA,TGTGCCAGCAGTTTTAGCTCCTACAATGAGCAGTTCTTC,CASSFSSYNEQFF
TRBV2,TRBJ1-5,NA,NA,TGTGCCAGCGGTCCCAAGGCCGGATATAGCAATCAGCCCCAGCATTTT,CASGPKAGYSNQPQHF
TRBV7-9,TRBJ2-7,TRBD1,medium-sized,TGTGCCAGCAGCTTAAAGGGGGCGGACGAGCAGTACTTC,CASSLKGADEQYF
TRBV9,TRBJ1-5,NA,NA,TGTGCCAGCAGCAAGAGCTGGGGGAGCAATCAGCCCCAGCATTTT,CASSKSWGSNQPQHF
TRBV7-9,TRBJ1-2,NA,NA,TGTGCCAGCAGCTTACAAGGTCTGGAGGGCTACACCTTC,CASSLQGLEGYTF
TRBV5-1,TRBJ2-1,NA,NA,TGCGCCAGCAGCTTCCCCCTGCTTGGTAGCTACAATGAGCAGTTCTTC,CASSFPLLGSYNEQFF
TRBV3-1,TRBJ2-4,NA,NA,TGTGCCAGCAGCCACCGACAGGCGAAAAACATTCAGTGCTTC,CASSHRQAKNIQCF
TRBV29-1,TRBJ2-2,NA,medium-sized,TGCAGCGTTGGTCTCGCGAACACCGGGGAGCTGTTTTTT,CSVGLANTGELFF
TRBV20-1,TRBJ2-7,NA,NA,TGCAGTGCTAGTAAGGGCCGGGGAACCTACGAGCAGTACTTC,CSASKGRGTYEQYF
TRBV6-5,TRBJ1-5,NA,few,TGTGCCAGCAGTTCGGAGGGGGGGCTCGGTATTGGGCAGCCCCAGCATTTT,CASSSEGGLGIGQPQHF
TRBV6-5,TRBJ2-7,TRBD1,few,TGTGCCAGCAGTAGACCCAGGGGGCTCAAGCAGTACTTC,CASSRPRGLKQYF
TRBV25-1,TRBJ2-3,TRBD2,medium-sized,TGTGCCAGCAGTGATAGCGGGAGACCAGATACGCAGTATTTT,CASSDSGRPDTQYF
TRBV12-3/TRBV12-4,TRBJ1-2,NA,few,TGTGCCAGCAGTTCTCAGGGGTTCTATGGCTACACCTTC,CASSSQGFYGYTF
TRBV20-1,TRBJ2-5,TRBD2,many,TGCAGTGCTAGTAGTACTAGCGAAGAGACCCAGTACTTC,CSASSTSEETQYF
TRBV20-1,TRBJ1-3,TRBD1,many,TGCAGTGCTAGTCAACAGGGGATCAGCGACACCATATATTTT,CSASQQGISDTIYF
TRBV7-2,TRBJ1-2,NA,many,TGTGCCAGCAGCCCCCGGCCCCGGGGTAACTATGGCTACACCTTC,CASSPRPRGNYGYTF
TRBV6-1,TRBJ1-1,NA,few,TGTGCCAGCAGTGACAGCGGCAGTGCGAGAACTGAAGCTTTCTTT,CASSDSGSARTEAFF
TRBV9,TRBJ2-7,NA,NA,TGTGCCAGCAGCGTAGCGGGGGAAGGCTACGAGCAGTACTTC,CASSVAGEGYEQYF
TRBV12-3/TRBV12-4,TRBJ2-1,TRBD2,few,TGTGCCAGCAGTGTTAGCGGGAGAAATGAGCAGTTCTTC,CASSVSGRNEQFF
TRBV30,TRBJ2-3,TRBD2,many,TGTGCCTGGTCCAGCAGCGGGAGCTTTTCAGATACGCAGTATTTT,CAWSSSGSFSDTQYF
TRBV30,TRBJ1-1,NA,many,TGTGCCTGGAGTGCGTATGTTAAGGACACTGAAGCTTTCTTT,CAWSAYVKDTEAFF
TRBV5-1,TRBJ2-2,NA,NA,TGCGCCAGCAGCTTGTCAGCAGGCCCCGGGGGGCTGTTTTTT,CASSLSAGPGGLFF
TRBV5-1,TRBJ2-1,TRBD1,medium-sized,TGCGCCAGCAGCCCGGACAGGGTTGAAGAGCAGTTCTTC,CASSPDRVEEQFF
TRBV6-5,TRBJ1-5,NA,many,TGTGCCTGCCGGCGAGGGCAGGGTAATCAGCCCCAGCATTTT,CACRRGQGNQPQHF
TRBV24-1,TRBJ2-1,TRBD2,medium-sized,TGTGCCACCAGTGATTGGGCACGCGGGAGGGGCTCCTACAATGAGCAGTTCTTC,CATSDWARGRGSYNEQFF
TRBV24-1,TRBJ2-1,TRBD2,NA,TGTGCCACCAGTGATTGGGCACGCGGGGGGGGCTCCCACAATGAGCAGTTCTTC,CATSDWARGGGSHNEQFF
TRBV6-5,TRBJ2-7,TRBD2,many,TGTGCCAGCAGCTTAGGGACTAGCGGGAGGAGCTACGAGCAGTACTTC,CASSLGTSGRSYEQYF
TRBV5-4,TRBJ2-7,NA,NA,TGTGCCAGCAGCTTGCGGGGAAGTAGCGAGCAGTGCTTC,CASSLRGSSEQCF
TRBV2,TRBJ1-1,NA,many,TGTGCCAGCAGTGAAGCGCTTCGGGGTACTGAAGCTTTCTTT,CASSEALRGTEAFF
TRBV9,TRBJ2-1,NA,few,TGTGCCAGCAGCCCCCGGGCGGGAAGCTCCTACAATGAGCAGTTCTTC,CASSPRAGSSYNEQFF